Below, 29 T cell receptor beta chains from the same sample are listed, as sequenced in a study of CXCR3-negative and CXCR3-positive naive CD8 T cells. UMI-labeled 5' RACE yielded the TRB cDNA libraries. TCRdb re-called the 5' RACE reads; one entry per CDR3 protein, DNA not given. The sample holds about 89,000 distinct CDR3 sequences. These receptors have no identified antigens. General study results and limits: Naive cells that were CXCR3-positive had more hydrophobic TRB CDR3s (compared with CXCR3-negative naive cells).

The sequenced material came from naive CXCR3+ CD8+ T cells from blood. Subset here: CD45RO-CCR7+CD27+CD95- naive CD8+ T cells expressing CXCR3 (TNR3+). The receptors were sampled from a human donor in good health. Some clones in this sample may be carry-over from other donors' samples.

The chain joins TRBV7-9 to TRBJ1-2. There are 15 residues in the CDR3. The germline V gene has CDR1 SEHNR and CDR2 FQNEAQ (reference sequence). CDR3 in amino acids: CASSLVGTSYDGYTF.

The chain uses TRBV9 and TRBJ2-1; TCRdb outputs TRBD1, but without DNA this stays unchecked. The CDR3 length is 17 residues. Germline V CDR1 and CDR2: SGDLS, YYNGEE. CDR3 amino acids: CASSPTGDPSSYNEQFF.

The genes are TRBV23-1 and TRBJ1-2; as DNA is missing, the TRBD1 call by TCRdb cannot be tested. TRBV23-1 is noted as an ORF with a role that remains uncertain. The CDR3 has 16 amino acids. CDR3: CASSQSRQRLNYGYTF.

The chain employs TRBV20-1 and TRBJ2-7; TCRdb selects TRBD1, and the lack of DNA leaves this call unchecked. From germline, CDR1 is DFQATT and CDR2 SNEGSKA (reference sequence). The CDR3 loop spans 14 amino acids. The CDR3 here is CSASTGTDFYEQYF.

The J gene is TRBJ2-3, the V gene TRBV12-3 or TRBV12-4. This CDR3 comprises 13 residues. CDR3 in amino acids: CASSLSPTYTQYF.

The CDR3 reads CASSDVAGIYEQYF. The chain couples TRBV12-3 or TRBV12-4 to TRBJ2-7; the D call from TCRdb, TRBD2, cannot be confirmed without DNA. This CDR3 region has 14 residues.

This chain uses TRBV28 with TRBJ2-7. Germline CDR1 reads MDHEN; CDR2 reads SYDVKM. The CDR3 sequence is 13 residues long. The CDR3 here is CASSLVGSYEQYF.

This chain connects TRBV29-1 to TRBJ1-2; TCRdb's D call of TRBD1 is untestable without DNA. Germline V CDR1 and CDR2: SQVTM, ANQGSEA. This CDR3 spans 13 amino acids. Here the CDR3 reads CSVKGREHYGYTF.

CDR3 loop: CASSSTGAETYEQYF. The chain has TRBV7-6 and TRBJ2-7; the D call from TCRdb, TRBD1, cannot be confirmed without DNA. Germline assignment: CDR1 SGHVS and CDR2 FNYEAQ. The CDR3 contains 15 residues.

The chain carries TRBV6-2 or TRBV6-3 and TRBJ2-2; TCRdb picks TRBD2, but there is no DNA to check that call. Germline assignment: CDR1 MNHEY and CDR2 SVGEGT. The CDR3 sequence is 15 residues long. The CDR3 loop is CASRPGLADTGELFF.

CDR3 residues: CSVAPDSTYEQYF. The chain couples TRBV29-1 to TRBJ2-7; TCRdb returns TRBD1, unconfirmable since there is no DNA. Germline V CDR1 and CDR2: SQVTM, ANQGSEA. The CDR3 is made up of 13 amino acids.

The rearrangement links TRBV12-3 or TRBV12-4 to TRBJ1-2. CDR3 length equals 11 residues. The CDR3: CASSLNNGYTF.

The chain carries TRBV6-4 and TRBJ2-1; TCRdb's assignment of TRBD2 cannot be checked, as there is no DNA. The germline V gene has CDR1 MRHNA and CDR2 SNTAGT. CDR3 length equals 15 residues. This chain's CDR3 is CASSASPTSSDEQFF.

This chain uses TRBV14 with TRBJ1-2; TCRdb calls TRBD1, which cannot be checked without DNA. The CDR3 contains 14 residues. In germline, CDR1 is SGHDN, CDR2 FVKESK. The CDR3 spells CASSQGDSIYGYTF.

The chain couples TRBV12-3 or TRBV12-4 to TRBJ1-5; TCRdb reports TRBD1, a call that lacks DNA to check it against. CDR3 length equals 16 residues. The CDR3: CASRAYRGVEDQPQHF.

The chain recombines TRBV7-9 with TRBJ2-7; TCRdb's D call, TRBD1, is unchecked because there is no DNA. This CDR3 spans 15 amino acids. CDR1 is SEHNR, CDR2 FQNEAQ, per germline (reference sequence). CDR3 amino acids: CASSLIRLGGYEQYF.

The rearrangement links TRBV21-1 to TRBJ2-2. TRBV21-1 is classified as a pseudogene. This CDR3 is 17 amino acids long. CDR3 residues: CASSPQQRTLNTGELFF.

The chain recombines TRBV4-1 with TRBJ1-5. The germline V gene encodes CDR1 MGHRA and CDR2 YSYEKL. This CDR3 has 16 residues. The CDR3 protein is CASSQDIDVWNQPQHF.

The chain joins TRBV7-7 to TRBJ2-5; lacking DNA, the TRBD2 call made by TCRdb goes unchecked. Germline assignment: CDR1 SSHAT and CDR2 FNYEAQ (reference sequence). The CDR3 has 15 residues. The CDR3 protein is CASSKLAGGQETQYF.

The chain has TRBV7-3 and TRBJ2-6. Germline V gene sequence: CDR1 SGHTA, CDR2 FQGTGA. The CDR3 loop spans 14 amino acids. The CDR3 loop is CASSQGSGANVLTF.

J is TRBJ2-7 and V is TRBV29-1; with no DNA, the TCRdb D assignment of TRBD1 cannot be verified. The CDR3 is made up of 11 amino acids. CDR1 SQVTM and CDR2 ANQGSEA come from the germline V gene. CDR3 in amino acids: CSAEQGYEQYF.

The chain is built from TRBV13 and TRBJ2-3; with no DNA, the TCRdb D assignment of TRBD1 cannot be verified. The CDR3 contains 15 residues. Germline values: CDR1 PRHDT, CDR2 FYEKMQ (reference sequence). CDR3 region: CASSPRDSLKETQYF.

The V call is TRBV28, the J call TRBJ2-2. The CDR3 loop spans 12 amino acids. Per germline, CDR1 MDHEN and CDR2 SYDVKM. CDR3 loop: CASSRYTGELFF.

The chain combines TRBV6-5 with TRBJ2-2. Per the germline V gene, CDR1 is MNHEY and CDR2 is SVGAGI. The CDR3 has 13 residues. CDR3 residues: CASRGQYTGELFF.

The J gene is TRBJ2-1, the V gene TRBV6-2 or TRBV6-3. CDR1 is MNHEY, CDR2 SVGEGT, per germline. The CDR3 has 15 residues. CDR3 loop: CASSYPVGSYNEQFF.

The CDR3 reads CATAPGQGRNEKLFF. This chain connects TRBV12-3 or TRBV12-4 to TRBJ1-4; TCRdb outputs TRBD1, but without DNA this stays unchecked. The CDR3 spans 15 residues.

The V call is TRBV27, the J call TRBJ1-2. The CDR3 totals 11 residues. CDR1 is MNHEY, CDR2 SMNVEV, per germline (reference sequence). The CDR3 region is CASRGLRGYTF.

This chain uses TRBV28 with TRBJ2-5; TCRdb gives TRBD1 as the D gene, but with no DNA this cannot be confirmed. In germline, CDR1 is MDHEN, CDR2 SYDVKM. The CDR3 is made up of 17 amino acids. The CDR3 spells CASSLPQQGAYQETQYF.

J is TRBJ2-5 and V is TRBV7-6; TCRdb's D call of TRBD1 is untestable without DNA. The CDR3 loop spans 19 amino acids. Per germline, CDR1 SGHVS and CDR2 FNYEAQ. Here the CDR3 reads CASSLGGNMAWTGKETQYF.